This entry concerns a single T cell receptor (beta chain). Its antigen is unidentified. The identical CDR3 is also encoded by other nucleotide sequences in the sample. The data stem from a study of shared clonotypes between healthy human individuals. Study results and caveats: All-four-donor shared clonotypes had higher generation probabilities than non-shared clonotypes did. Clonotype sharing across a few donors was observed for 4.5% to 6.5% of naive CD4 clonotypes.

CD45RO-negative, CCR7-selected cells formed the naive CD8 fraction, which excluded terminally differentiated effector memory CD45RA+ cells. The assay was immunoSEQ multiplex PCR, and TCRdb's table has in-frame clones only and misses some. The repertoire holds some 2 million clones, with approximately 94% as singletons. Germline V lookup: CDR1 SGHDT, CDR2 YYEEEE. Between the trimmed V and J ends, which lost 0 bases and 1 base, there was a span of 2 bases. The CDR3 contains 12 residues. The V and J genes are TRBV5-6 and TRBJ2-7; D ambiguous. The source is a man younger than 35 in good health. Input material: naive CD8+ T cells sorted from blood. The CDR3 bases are TGTGCCAGCAGCTTGGTTTCCTACGAGCAGTACTTC. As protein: CASSLVSYEQYF.